This TCR beta chain was recovered during a study of blood T cell repertoires in COVID-19. Sequenced by immunoSEQ multiplex PCR; TCRdb stores in-frame clones only, minus some. The data show about 270,000 clones, about 91% seen once. The CDR3 is made up of 15 amino acids. V lost 3 bases and J 3 bases, leaving 15 bases between the germline ends. Germline lookup yields CDR1 LNHDA and CDR2 SQIVND (reference sequence). The specimen was PBMCs or T cells enriched from blood (not recorded which). V gene TRBV19 combines with J gene TRBJ2-7; D is possibly TRBD1 (5 bases). The receptor was isolated from a woman aged 40 to 49 with acute COVID-19. DNA for the CDR3: TGTGCCAGTAGTATGGGGCAGGGTCGCGGCTACGAGCAGTACTTC. It translates to CASSMGQGRGYEQYF. Together with reference TRBV19 and TRBJ2-7, the CDR3 gives the full variable domain: DGGITQSPKYLFRKEGQNVTLSCEQNLNHDAMYWYRQDPGQGLRLIYYSQIVNDFQKGDIAEGYSVSREKKESFPLTVTSAQKNPTAFYLCASSMGQGRGYEQYFGPGTRLTVT.